This paragraph reports one T cell receptor (beta chain). This sample stems from a study of blood T cell repertoires in COVID-19. Study as a whole: COVID-19 samples from acute and convalescent phases originated in the United States, Italy and Spain. PBMCs, B-cell-depleted T cells, or T cells provided the cDNA or gDNA that made up the material.

CDR1 is SGHDN and CDR2 is FVKESK in the germline V gene. The CDR3 has 15 amino acids. V lost 3 bases to trimming and J lost 0 bases, with 9 bases between them. The authors' processing: From reference gene primer amplification, estimates of nucleated cell counts were derived. Repertoires were generated with immunoSEQ multiplex PCR, while TCRdb's copy carries only in-frame clones and drops some. The V and J calls and clone size were taken over from that table, and D and trimming were inferred from the DNA. Among roughly 250,000 clones, around 83% were seen once, and the ten largest hold approximately 1.4%.

This chain connects TRBV14 to TRBJ2-1, with D possibly matching TRBD2 (6 bases). The TCR was taken from a woman aged 40 to 50 who had recovered from COVID-19. The sequenced sample consisted of peripheral blood. The CDR3 is CASSQGLSSYNEQFF. CDR3 DNA sequence: TGTGCCAGCAGCCAGGGACTTAGCTCCTACAATGAGCAGTTCTTC.